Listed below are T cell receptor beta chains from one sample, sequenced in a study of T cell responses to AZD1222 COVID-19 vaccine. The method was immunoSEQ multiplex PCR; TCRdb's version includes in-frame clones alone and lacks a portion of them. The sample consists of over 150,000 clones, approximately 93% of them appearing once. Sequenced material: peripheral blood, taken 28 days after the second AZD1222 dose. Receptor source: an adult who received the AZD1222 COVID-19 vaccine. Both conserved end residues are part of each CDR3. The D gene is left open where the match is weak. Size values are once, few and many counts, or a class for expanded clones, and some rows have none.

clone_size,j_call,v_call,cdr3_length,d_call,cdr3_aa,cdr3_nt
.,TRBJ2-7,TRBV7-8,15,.,CASSLAQGPSWEQYF,TGTGCCAGCAGCTTAGCCCAAGGACCTTCATGGGAGCAGTACTTC
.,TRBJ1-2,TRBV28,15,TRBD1,CASSSPWTGSNGYTF,TGTGCCAGCAGTTCCCCTTGGACAGGGTCAAATGGCTACACCTTC
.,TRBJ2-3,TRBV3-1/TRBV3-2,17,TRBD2,CASSPTTSGVSTDTQYF,TGTGCCAGCAGCCCCACGACTAGCGGGGTTAGCACAGATACGCAGTATTTT
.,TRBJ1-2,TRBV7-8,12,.,CASSLVNYGYTF,TGTGCCAGCAGCTTAGTTAACTATGGCTACACCTTC
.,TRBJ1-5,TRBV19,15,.,CASSIDRGGNQPQHF,TGTGCCAGTAGTATAGATAGGGGAGGCAATCAGCCCCAGCATTTT
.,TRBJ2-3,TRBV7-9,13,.,CAIRRGGTDTQYF,TGTGCCATCAGGAGGGGGGGCACAGATACGCAGTATTTT
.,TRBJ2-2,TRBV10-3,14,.,CAISGIGSTGELFF,TGTGCCATCAGTGGGATAGGGAGCACCGGGGAGCTGTTTTTT
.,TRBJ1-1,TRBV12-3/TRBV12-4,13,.,CASSGPAGTEAFF,TGTGCCAGCAGCGGCCCCGCCGGGACTGAAGCTTTCTTT
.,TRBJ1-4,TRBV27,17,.,CASSLRLSAASSEKLFF,TGTGCCAGCAGTTTAAGGTTATCAGCCGCTTCTTCTGAAAAACTGTTTTTT
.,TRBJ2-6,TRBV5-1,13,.,CASGHSGANVLTF,TGCGCCAGCGGACACTCTGGGGCCAACGTCCTGACTTTC
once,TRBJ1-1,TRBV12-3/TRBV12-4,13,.,CASSLKSNTEAFF,TGTGCCAGCAGTTTAAAGTCAAACACTGAAGCTTTCTTT
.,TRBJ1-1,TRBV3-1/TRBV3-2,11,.,CASSHRTEAFF,TGTGCCAGCAGCCATCGGACTGAAGCTTTCTTT
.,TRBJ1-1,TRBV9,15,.,CASSVAGQMNTEAFF,TGTGCCAGCAGCGTAGCAGGGCAAATGAACACTGAAGCTTTCTTT
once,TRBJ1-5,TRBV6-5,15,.,CASIGALLLNQPQHF,TGTGCCAGCATTGGGGCCTTACTCCTGAATCAGCCCCAGCATTTT
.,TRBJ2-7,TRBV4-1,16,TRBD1,CASSQAQGARRYEQYF,TGCGCCAGCAGCCAAGCCCAGGGGGCGAGGCGCTACGAGCAGTACTTC
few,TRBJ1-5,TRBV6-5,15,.,CASSSGAAGNQPQHF,TGTGCCAGCAGTTCAGGGGCCGCAGGCAATCAGCCCCAGCATTTT
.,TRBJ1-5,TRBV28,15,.,CASSLGLTGNQPQHF,TGTGCCAGCAGTTTAGGGTTGACGGGGAATCAGCCCCAGCATTTT